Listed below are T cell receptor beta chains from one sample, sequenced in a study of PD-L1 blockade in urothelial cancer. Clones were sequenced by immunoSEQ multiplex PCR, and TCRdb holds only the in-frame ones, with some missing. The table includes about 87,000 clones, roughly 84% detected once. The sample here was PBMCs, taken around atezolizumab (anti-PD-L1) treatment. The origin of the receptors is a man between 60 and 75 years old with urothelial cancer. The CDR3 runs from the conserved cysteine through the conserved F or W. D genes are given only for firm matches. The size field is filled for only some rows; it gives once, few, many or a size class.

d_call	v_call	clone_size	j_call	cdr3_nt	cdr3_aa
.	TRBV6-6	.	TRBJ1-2	TGTGCCAGCAGCCAAGGGCTAGGGGGAGGGTACGGCTACACCTTC	CASSQGLGGGYGYTF
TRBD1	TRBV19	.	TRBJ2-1	TGTGCCAGTAGTGCCAGGCTGCAGGGGGCCTACAATGAGCAGTTCTTC	CASSARLQGAYNEQFF
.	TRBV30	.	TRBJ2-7	TGTGCCTGGACCATCGGGGACAAGTCCTACGAGCAGTACTTC	CAWTIGDKSYEQYF
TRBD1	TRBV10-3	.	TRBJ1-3	TGTGCCATCAGTGACGGAGGGGGCCTTTCTGGAAACACCATATATTTT	CAISDGGGLSGNTIYF
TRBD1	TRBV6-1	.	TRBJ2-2	TGTGCCAGCAGGGGACAGGGGGGAACCGGGGAGCTGTTTTTT	CASRGQGGTGELFF
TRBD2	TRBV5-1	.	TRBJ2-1	TGCGCCAGCAGCCCGACTAGCGGGAGATCACAGGAGCAGTTCTTC	CASSPTSGRSQEQFF
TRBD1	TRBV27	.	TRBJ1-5	TGTGCCAGCAGGGGGACAGGGGGGATTAGTGGTCAGCCCCAGCATTTT	CASRGTGGISGQPQHF
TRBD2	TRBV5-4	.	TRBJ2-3	TGTGCCAGCAGCTTTAATGCGGGAGCTCTAGATACGCAGTATTTT	CASSFNAGALDTQYF
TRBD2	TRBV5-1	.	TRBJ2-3	TGCGCCAGCAGCTTGGCAACTAGCGGAGAAACGCAGTATTTT	CASSLATSGETQYF
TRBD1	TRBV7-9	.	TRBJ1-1	TGTGCCAGCAGCCCGCGTCTGACAGGGGGGAACACTGAAGCTTTCTTT	CASSPRLTGGNTEAFF
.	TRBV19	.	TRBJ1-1	TGTGCCAGTAGTATGAACAGGGCGCTGGGGATGGGCACTGAAGCTTTCTTT	CASSMNRALGMGTEAFF
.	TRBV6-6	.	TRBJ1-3	TGTGCCAGCAGTTACGAACAGGGACCTGGAAACACCATATATTTT	CASSYEQGPGNTIYF
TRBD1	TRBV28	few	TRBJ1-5	TGTGCCACCCAAACACTCAGGGGGAGCAATCAGCCCCAGCATTTT	CATQTLRGSNQPQHF
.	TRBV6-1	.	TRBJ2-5	TGTGCCACTGGGGTAGCGGTCTGGGAGACCCAGTACTTC	CATGVAVWETQYF
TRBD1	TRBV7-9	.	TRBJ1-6	TGTGCCAGCAGCCATCAGGGGGCGTTTAATTCACCCCTCCACTTT	CASSHQGAFNSPLHF
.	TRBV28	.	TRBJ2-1	TGTGCCAGCAGTTTTAGCATCGGGCAGTTCTTC	CASSFSIGQFF
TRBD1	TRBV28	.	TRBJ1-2	TGTGCCAGCAGTTTTCCGGGACAGAACGCCGGCTACACCTTC	CASSFPGQNAGYTF
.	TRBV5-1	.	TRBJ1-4	TGCGCCAGCAGCTTGGTTTCCGGGGGTCCCAATGAAAAACTGTTTTTT	CASSLVSGGPNEKLFF
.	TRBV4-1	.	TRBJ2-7	TGCGCCAGCAGCCCTACAGACCGACGCAACGAGCAGTACTTC	CASSPTDRRNEQYF
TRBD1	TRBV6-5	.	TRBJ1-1	TGTGCCAGCAGAACCGACAGGGGCGGGACTGAAGCTTTCTTT	CASRTDRGGTEAFF
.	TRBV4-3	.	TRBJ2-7	TGCGCCAGCAGCCACGACAGGGGAGGGACCTACGAGCAGTACTTC	CASSHDRGGTYEQYF
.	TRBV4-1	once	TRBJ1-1	TGCGCCAGCAGCCAAGATAGCGGCACTGAAGCTTTCTTT	CASSQDSGTEAFF
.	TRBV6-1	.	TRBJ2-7	TGTGCCAGCAGTGCTGGAGGCTCCTACGAGCAGTACTTC	CASSAGGSYEQYF